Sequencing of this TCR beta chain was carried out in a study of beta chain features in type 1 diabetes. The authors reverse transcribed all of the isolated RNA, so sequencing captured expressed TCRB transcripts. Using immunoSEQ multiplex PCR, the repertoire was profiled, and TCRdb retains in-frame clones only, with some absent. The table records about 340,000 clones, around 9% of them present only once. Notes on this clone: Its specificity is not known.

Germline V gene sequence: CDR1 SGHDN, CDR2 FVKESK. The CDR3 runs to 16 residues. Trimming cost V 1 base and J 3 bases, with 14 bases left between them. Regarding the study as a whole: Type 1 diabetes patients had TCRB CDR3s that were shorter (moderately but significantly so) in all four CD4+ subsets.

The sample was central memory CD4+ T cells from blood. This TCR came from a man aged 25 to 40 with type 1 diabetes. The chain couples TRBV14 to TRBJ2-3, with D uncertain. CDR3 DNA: TGTGCCAGCAGCCAAGGCCTCCCCAAAGGAACAGATACGCAGTATTTT. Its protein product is CASSQGLPKGTDTQYF. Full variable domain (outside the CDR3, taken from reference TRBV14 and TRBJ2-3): EAGVTQFPSHSVIEKGQTVTLRCDPISGHDNLYWYRRVMGKEIKFLLHFVKESKQDESGMPNNRFLAERTGGTYSTLKVQPAELEDSGVYFCASSQGLPKGTDTQYFGPGTRLTVL.